The present entry profiles one TCR beta chain with its context. In the authors' workflow: The assay estimated nucleated cells by amplifying reference gene primers. Only in-frame clones appear in the TCRdb table, and some are missing; sequencing was by immunoSEQ multiplex PCR. Clone size and V and J calls were adopted from that table, with D and trimming inferred from the DNA. This sample has 140,000 or so clones; over 80% occur once, and the top ten carry around 9.5%. Enrolment of Seattle patients took place during active infection, and they were followed longitudinally. This CDR3 comprises 16 residues. V was pared by 5 bases and J by 7 bases, with 8 bases of the junction left unmatched. Germline CDR1 reads SGHAT; CDR2 reads FQNNGV. This sample was included in a study of blood T cell repertoires in COVID-19. Looking at the study overall: COVID-19 samples collected from the United States, Italy and Spain covered acute and convalescent phases. PBMCs, B-cell-depleted T cells, or T cells were the source of the cDNA or gDNA that made up the material.

Sequenced material: peripheral blood. The TCR comes from a man aged 25 to 40 with COVID-19, enrolled during active disease. The chain joins TRBV11-2 to TRBJ2-3; 14 bases line up with TRBD2. CDR3 bases: TGTGCCAGCAGCCCCACCGGGACTAGCGGGAGAAATACGCAGTATTTT. It codes for CASSPTGTSGRNTQYF.